Detailed here is one TCR beta chain. What it binds is not known. Per-sample PBMC isolation yielded at least 6.5 million cells. With a J-beta primer mix and a sample-barcoded 5' primer, a second PCR ran roughly 7 to 11 cycles. The template-switch adaptor, which had 12 random nucleotides, put a tag on each cDNA molecule. A single record per CDR3 protein comes from TCRdb applying MiXCR to the 5' RACE reads. The sample contains under 1 million distinct CDR3 sequences, 40% to 50% of which appear only once. This sample stems from a study of blood T cells in healthy people across ages. The study, taken as a whole, reports: Because donor CMV status was unknown, expanded clonotype changes were possibly confounded.

The germline gives CDR1 MNHNY, CDR2 SVGAGI (reference sequence). V lost 2 bases and J lost 9, with 14 bases in between. The CDR3 is 14 amino acids. The receptor's source is a man in his sixties in good health. V is TRBV6-6 and J is TRBJ2-1; no reliable D call. The sequencing input was blood. The CDR3 sequence: CASSYGESSGEQFF. The CDR3 coding sequence is TGTGCCAGCAGTTACGGCGAGTCTTCGGGTGAGCAGTTCTTC.